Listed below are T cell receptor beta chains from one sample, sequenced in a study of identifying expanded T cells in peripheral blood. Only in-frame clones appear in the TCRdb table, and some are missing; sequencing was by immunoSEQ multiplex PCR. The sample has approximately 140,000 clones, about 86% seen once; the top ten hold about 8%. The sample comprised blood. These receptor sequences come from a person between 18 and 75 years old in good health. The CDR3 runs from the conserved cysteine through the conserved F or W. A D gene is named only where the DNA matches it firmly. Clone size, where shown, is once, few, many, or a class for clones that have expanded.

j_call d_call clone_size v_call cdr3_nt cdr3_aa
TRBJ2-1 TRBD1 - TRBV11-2 TGTGCCAGCAGCCAGACTGGCAGGGGGAATGAGCAGTTCTTC CASSQTGRGNEQFF
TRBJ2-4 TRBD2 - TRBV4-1 TGCGCCAGCAGCCCCGCGGGGGGCGAAAACATTCAGTACTTC CASSPAGGENIQYF
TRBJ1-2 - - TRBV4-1 TGCGCCAGCAGCCAAGATGAAAACTTTAACTATGGCTACACCTTC CASSQDENFNYGYTF
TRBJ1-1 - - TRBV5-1 TGCGCCACCAAGATGGGGAACACTGAAGCTTTCTTT CATKMGNTEAFF
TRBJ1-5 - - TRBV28 TGTGCCAGCAGTTTTAGCGACCAGCCCCAGCATTTT CASSFSDQPQHF
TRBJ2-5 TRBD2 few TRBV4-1 TGCGCCAGCAGCCAGCCGCCGGCAGTGGGGGGGCAAGAGACCCAGTACTTC CASSQPPAVGGQETQYF
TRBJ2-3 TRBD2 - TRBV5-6 TGTGCCAGCAGCTCCATAGCGGGGGGGCAATTAGATACGCAGTATTTT CASSSIAGGQLDTQYF
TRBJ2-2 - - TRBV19 TGTGCCAGTTCATCCGGGGGCAGAGGGGAGCTGTTTTTT CASSSGGRGELFF
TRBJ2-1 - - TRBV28 TGTGCCAGCAGTTTGACGGGACCCAATGACAATGAGCAGTTCTTC CASSLTGPNDNEQFF
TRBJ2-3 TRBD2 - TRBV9 TGTGCCAGCAGCGTAGTGACTAGCGGGGGGGCCGCGCAAGATACGCAGTATTTT CASSVVTSGGAAQDTQYF
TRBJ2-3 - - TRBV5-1 TGCGCCAGCAGCTTACACACAGATACGCAGTATTTT CASSLHTDTQYF
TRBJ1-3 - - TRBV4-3 TGCGCCAGCAGCCAAGATGGATCCCCGGGGGGTGGAAACACCATATATTTT CASSQDGSPGGGNTIYF
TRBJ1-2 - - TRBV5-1 TGCGCCAGCAGCTTGGAAGGCAGGAGCGGTGGCTACACCTTC CASSLEGRSGGYTF
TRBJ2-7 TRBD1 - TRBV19 TGTGCCACCTCCCGGGACAGGGCCTACGAGCAGTACTTC CATSRDRAYEQYF
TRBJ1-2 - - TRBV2 TGTGCCAGCAGGGGTTTTAAGACAGAATATAACTATGGCTACACCTTC CASRGFKTEYNYGYTF
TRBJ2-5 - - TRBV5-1 TGCGCCAGCAGCTTGGGGTCAGCCCAAGAGACCCAGTACTTC CASSLGSAQETQYF
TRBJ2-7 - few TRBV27 TGTGCCAGCAGTTTATCCGGTTACGAGCAGTACTTC CASSLSGYEQYF
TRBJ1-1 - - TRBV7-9 TGTGCCAGCAGCTTAGAAGTGGGAAGGAACACTGAAGCTTTCTTT CASSLEVGRNTEAFF
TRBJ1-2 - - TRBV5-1 TGCGCCAGCAGCTTGGATGGGAAAGGCTACACCTTC CASSLDGKGYTF
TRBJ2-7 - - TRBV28 TGTGCCAGCACCTCCGTCTACGAGCAGTACTTC CASTSVYEQYF
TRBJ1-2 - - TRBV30 TGTGCCTGGAGTGTACAGATAACGTCCATCGATGGCTACACCTTC CAWSVQITSIDGYTF
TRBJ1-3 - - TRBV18 TGTGCCAGCTCATTCGACAGGACCTCTGGAAACACCATATATTTT CASSFDRTSGNTIYF
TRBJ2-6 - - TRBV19 TGTGCCAGTAGTATTTTCGCTCTTGACCTTTGGAAACCCAATTTCTCTGGGGCCAACGTCCTGACTTTC CASSIFALDLWKPNFSGANVLTF
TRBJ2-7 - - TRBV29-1 TGCAGCGTTGAAACCAGCGGCCCCTACGAGCAGTACTTC CSVETSGPYEQYF
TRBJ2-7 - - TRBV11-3 TGTGCCAGCAGCTTATCGCGGGGCTCCTACGAGCAGTACTTC CASSLSRGSYEQYF
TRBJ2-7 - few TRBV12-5 TGTGCTCCCACCTACGAGCAGTACTTC CAPTYEQYF
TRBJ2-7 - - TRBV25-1 TGTGCCAGCAGGTCCAGGCTGGAGGGATACGAGCAGTACTTC CASRSRLEGYEQYF